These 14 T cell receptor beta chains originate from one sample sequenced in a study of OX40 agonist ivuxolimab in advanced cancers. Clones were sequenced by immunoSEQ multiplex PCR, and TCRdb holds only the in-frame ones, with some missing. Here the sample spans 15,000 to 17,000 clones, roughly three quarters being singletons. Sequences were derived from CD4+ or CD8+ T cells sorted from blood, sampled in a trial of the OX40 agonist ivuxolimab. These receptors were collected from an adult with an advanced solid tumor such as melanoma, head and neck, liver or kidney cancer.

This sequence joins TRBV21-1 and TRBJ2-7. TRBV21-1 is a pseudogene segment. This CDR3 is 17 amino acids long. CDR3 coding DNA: TGTGCCAGCAGCAAATTGGGGTCCCTTTGGGGCTCCTACGAGCAGTACTTC. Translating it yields CASSKLGSLWGSYEQYF.

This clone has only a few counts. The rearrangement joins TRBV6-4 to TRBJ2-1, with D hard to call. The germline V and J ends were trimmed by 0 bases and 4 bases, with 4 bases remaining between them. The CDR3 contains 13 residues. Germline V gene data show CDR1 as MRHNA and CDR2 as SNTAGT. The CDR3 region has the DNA TGTGCCAGCAGTGACTCGGGGTACAATGAGCAGTTCTTC. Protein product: CASSDSGYNEQFF.

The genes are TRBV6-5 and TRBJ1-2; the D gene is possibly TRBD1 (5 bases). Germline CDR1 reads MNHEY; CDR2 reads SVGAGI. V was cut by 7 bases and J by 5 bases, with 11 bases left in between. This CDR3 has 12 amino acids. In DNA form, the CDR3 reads TGTGCCAGCACCGACGGGGGGTATGGCTACACCTTC. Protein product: CASTDGGYGYTF.

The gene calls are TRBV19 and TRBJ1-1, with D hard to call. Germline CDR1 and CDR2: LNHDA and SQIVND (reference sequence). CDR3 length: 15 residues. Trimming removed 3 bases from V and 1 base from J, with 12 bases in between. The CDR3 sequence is CASSIFTTGNTEAFF. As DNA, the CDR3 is TGTGCCAGTAGTATTTTTACGACGGGGAACACTGAAGCTTTCTTT.

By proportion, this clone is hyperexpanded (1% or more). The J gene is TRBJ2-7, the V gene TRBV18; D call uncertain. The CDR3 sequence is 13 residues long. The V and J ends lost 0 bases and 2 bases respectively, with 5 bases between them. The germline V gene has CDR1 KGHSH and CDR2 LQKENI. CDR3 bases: TGTGCCAGCTCACCACCGTTCACCTACGAGCAGTACTTC. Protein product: CASSPPFTYEQYF.

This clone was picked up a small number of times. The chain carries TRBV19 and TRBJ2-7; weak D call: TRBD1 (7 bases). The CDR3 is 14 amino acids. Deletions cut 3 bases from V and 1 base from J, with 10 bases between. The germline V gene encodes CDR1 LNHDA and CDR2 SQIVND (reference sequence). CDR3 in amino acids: CASSMEGQSYEQYF. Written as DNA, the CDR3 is TGTGCCAGTAGTATGGAGGGACAGTCCTACGAGCAGTACTTC.

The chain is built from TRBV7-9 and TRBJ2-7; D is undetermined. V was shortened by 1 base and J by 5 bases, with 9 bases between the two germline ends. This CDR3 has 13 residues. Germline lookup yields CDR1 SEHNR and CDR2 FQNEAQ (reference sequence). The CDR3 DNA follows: TGTGCCAGCAGCTTAGTGGCGATCGACGAGCAGTACTTC. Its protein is CASSLVAIDEQYF.

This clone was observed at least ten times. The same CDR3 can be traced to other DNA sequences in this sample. CDR3 DNA sequence: TGTGCCAGCAGCCAGGGACGGAATAGCAATCAGCCCCAGCATTTT. It is translated as CASSQGRNSNQPQHF. The rearrangement joins TRBV4-2 to TRBJ1-5; possible D gene TRBD1, 5 bases. Germline lookup yields CDR1 LGHNA and CDR2 YNFKEQ. V shed 3 bases and J shed 0 bases, with 9 bases lying between them. The CDR3 is 15 amino acids.

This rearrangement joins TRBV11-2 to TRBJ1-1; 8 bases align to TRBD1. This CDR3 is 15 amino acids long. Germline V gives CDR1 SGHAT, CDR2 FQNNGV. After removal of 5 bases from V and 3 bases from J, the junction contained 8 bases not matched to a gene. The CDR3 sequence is CASSVRQGKDTEAFF. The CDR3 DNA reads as TGTGCCAGCAGCGTACGACAGGGGAAGGACACTGAAGCTTTCTTT.

CDR3 loop: CASSSGGNYEQYF. The DNA for the CDR3 is TGCGCCAGCAGCAGCGGGGGGAACTACGAGCAGTACTTC. The chain combines TRBV4-1 with TRBJ2-7, with TRBD2 matching 9 bases. Germline assignment: CDR1 MGHRA and CDR2 YSYEKL. The CDR3 is made up of 13 amino acids. The trim removed 5 bases at V and 3 bases at J, leaving 2 bases unmatched.

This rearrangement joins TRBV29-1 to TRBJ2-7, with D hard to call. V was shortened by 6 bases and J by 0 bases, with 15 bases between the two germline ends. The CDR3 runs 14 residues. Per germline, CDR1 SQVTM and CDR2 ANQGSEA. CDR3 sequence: CSVVVTDLSYEQYF. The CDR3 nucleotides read TGCAGCGTCGTGGTTACAGACCTCTCCTACGAGCAGTACTTC.

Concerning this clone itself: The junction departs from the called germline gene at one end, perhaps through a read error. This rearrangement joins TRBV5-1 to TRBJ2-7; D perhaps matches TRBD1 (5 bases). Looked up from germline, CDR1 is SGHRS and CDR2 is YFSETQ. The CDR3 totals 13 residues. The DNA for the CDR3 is TGCGCCAGCAGCTTGGACAGGTCCTCCGAGCAGTACTTC. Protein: CASSLDRSSEQYF.

The CDR3 region is CASSKDRGPSDTQYF. The CDR3 coding sequence is TGTGCCAGCAGCAAAGACAGGGGGCCTTCAGATACGCAGTATTTT. The rearrangement uses TRBV7-8 and TRBJ2-3, with TRBD1 matching over 10 bases. The CDR3 sequence is 15 residues long. The trim removed 5 bases at V and 4 bases at J, leaving 6 bases unmatched. Germline CDR1 SGHVS, CDR2 FQNEAQ.

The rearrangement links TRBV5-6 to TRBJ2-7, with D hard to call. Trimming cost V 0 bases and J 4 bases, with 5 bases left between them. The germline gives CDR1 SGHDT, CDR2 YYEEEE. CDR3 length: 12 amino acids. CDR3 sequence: CASSLDGYEQYF. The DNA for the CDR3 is TGTGCCAGCAGCTTGGACGGGTACGAGCAGTACTTC.